The rows below give T cell receptor beta chains drawn from one sample of a study of blood T cell repertoires in COVID-19. Clones were read by immunoSEQ multiplex PCR, and TCRdb kept only the in-frame ones, dropping some. This repertoire shows under 350,000 clones, 90% found once; its top ten account for 2% to 3%. Source material: PBMCs or T cells enriched from blood (not recorded which). These receptor sequences come from a man between 60 and 70 years old who had recovered from COVID-19. CDR3s include the opening cysteine and the closing phenylalanine or tryptophan. The D gene is left open where the match is weak. Clone size is given for some rows only: seen once, a few or many times, or a class if the clone is expanded.

clone size,V gene,D gene,J gene,CDR3 protein,CDR3 DNA
NA,TRBV19,NA,TRBJ1-5,CASRWTVDSNQPQHF,TGTGCCAGTAGATGGACAGTCGATAGCAATCAGCCCCAGCATTTT
NA,TRBV27,NA,TRBJ1-1,CASWTGEGTEAFF,TGTGCCAGCTGGACGGGGGAGGGCACTGAAGCTTTCTTT
NA,TRBV11-3,NA,TRBJ2-7,CASSLTKGYEQYF,TGTGCCAGCAGCTTAACGAAGGGGTACGAGCAGTACTTC
once,TRBV30,TRBD1,TRBJ1-1,CAWDRGPNTEAFF,TGTGCCTGGGACAGGGGTCCTAACACTGAAGCTTTCTTT
NA,TRBV24-1,NA,TRBJ1-1,CATSDGGRGNTEAFF,TGTGCCACCAGTGATGGCGGCAGGGGAAACACTGAAGCTTTCTTT
NA,TRBV28,NA,TRBJ1-1,CASRDIEAFF,TGTGCCAGCCGGGACATTGAAGCTTTCTTT
NA,TRBV12-3/TRBV12-4,NA,TRBJ1-5,CASSFRGDQPQHF,TGTGCCAGCAGTTTTCGGGGAGACCAGCCCCAGCATTTT
NA,TRBV30,TRBD2,TRBJ2-2,CAWARTSGMHGELFF,TGTGCCTGGGCCCGGACTAGCGGGATGCACGGGGAGCTGTTTTTT
NA,TRBV12-3/TRBV12-4,NA,TRBJ1-3,CASSVYSGNTIYF,TGTGCCAGCAGCGTATACTCTGGAAACACCATATATTTT
NA,TRBV5-4,TRBD2,TRBJ2-5,CASGLAGIQETQYF,TGTGCCAGCGGACTAGCGGGTATACAAGAGACCCAGTACTTC
NA,TRBV30,NA,TRBJ1-3,CAWSVLRNTIYF,TGTGCCTGGAGTGTACTTAGAAACACCATATATTTT
NA,TRBV7-8,TRBD1,TRBJ1-1,CASSTRQGSNTEAFF,TGTGCCAGCAGCACCCGACAGGGGTCGAACACTGAAGCTTTCTTT
few,TRBV6-6,TRBD1,TRBJ2-4,CASSPWTGLLAKNIQYF,TGTGCCAGCAGTCCTTGGACAGGGCTACTAGCCAAAAACATTCAGTACTTC
few,TRBV7-9,TRBD1,TRBJ1-4,CASRPIQGADEKLFF,TGTGCCAGCAGGCCCATCCAGGGGGCAGATGAAAAACTGTTTTTT
NA,TRBV18,NA,TRBJ2-1,CASSTGLGTEQFF,TGTGCCAGCTCAACGGGATTGGGCACTGAGCAGTTCTTC
NA,TRBV25-1,TRBD1,TRBJ1-2,CASSEFPGGFGYTF,TGTGCCAGCAGTGAATTCCCAGGGGGCTTCGGCTACACCTTC